Each of the 24 T cell receptor beta chains below was sequenced from the same sample in a study of T-cell reconstitution after alpha-beta-depleted transplantation in children. Preparation of the TCRbeta library used unique molecular identifiers. TCRdb passed the PCR reads through MiXCR, listing each CDR3 protein once. The sample has about 110,000 distinct CDR3 sequences; 6.4% are singletons. This specimen consisted of PBMCs, mostly from graft donor cells, obtained 360 days after TCRalphabeta/CD19-depleted stem cell transplant. These receptors all come from a male patient aged 2-15 years who had a stem cell transplant for acute lymphoblastic leukemia, so the T cells may come from the graft donor.

The chain couples TRBV7-8 to TRBJ2-3, with 10 bases lining up with TRBD2. Germline V lookup: CDR1 SGHVS, CDR2 FQNEAQ. V shed 5 bases, J shed 5 bases, and the junction held 13 bases outside the gene matches. The CDR3 runs to 17 residues. The CDR3 coding sequence is TGTGCCAGCAGCCTCCCCCTCAGCGGGAGGGCCGAAGATACGCAGTATTTT. It yields the protein CASSLPLSGRAEDTQYF.

There are many counts of this clonotype. The chain uses TRBV4-3 and TRBJ2-1; 7 bases agree with TRBD1. CDR1 is LGHNA and CDR2 is YSLEER in the germline V gene. This CDR3 is 16 amino acids long. V lost 0 bases and J lost 4; bases outside the gene matches: 6. CDR3 in DNA: TGCGCCAGCAGCCAAGATCACGGACAGGCATACAATGAGCAGTTCTTC. Its protein product is CASSQDHGQAYNEQFF.

This clonotype was counted many times. A read error may account for a junction end that differs from germline. This chain links TRBV5-8 with TRBJ2-2; D possibly corresponds to TRBD1 (6 bases). Germline V lookup: CDR1 SGHTS, CDR2 YDEGEE. The CDR3 runs 14 residues. CDR3 nucleotides: TGTGCCAGCAGGTTGGACAGTTACACCGGGGAGCTGTTTTTT. This codes for CASRLDSYTGELFF.

The sample holds many counts of this clonotype. The chain combines TRBV6-2 or TRBV6-3 with TRBJ1-5, with D uncertain. Germline V gene sequence: CDR1 MNHEY, CDR2 SVGEGT. This CDR3 is 13 amino acids long. V lost 1 base to trimming and J lost 2 bases, with 3 bases between them. The CDR3 region is CASSYYRNQPQHF. CDR3 nucleotides: TGTGCCAGCAGTTACTACCGCAATCAGCCCCAGCATTTT.

Notes on this clonotype: A much larger clone is a single base away; this may be a read error. This rearrangement joins TRBV15 to TRBJ2-3; D unresolved. Germline CDR1 is LNHNV and CDR2 is YYDKDF (reference sequence). This CDR3 spans 15 amino acids. CDR3 nucleotides: TGTGCCACCAGCAGAGATGGGGAAGCCACAGATACGAAGTATTTT. Translation gives CATSRDGEATDTKYF.

Ten or more counts support this clonotype. The gene calls are TRBV5-6 and TRBJ2-1; no reliable D call. The V end was cut by 2 bases, the J end by 2 bases, with 11 bases between. Germline V CDR1 and CDR2: SGHDT, YYEEEE. The CDR3 sequence is 15 residues long. For the CDR3, the DNA is TGTGCCAGCAGCTTCCGGACGTACCCCTACAATGAGCAGTTCTTC. It translates to CASSFRTYPYNEQFF.

This clonotype was detected a few times. V is TRBV18 and J is TRBJ2-5; D is possibly TRBD1 (6 bases). The ends were cut back, 4 bases at V and 1 base at J, with 7 bases in the middle. The CDR3 is 13 residues long. Looked up from germline, CDR1 is KGHSH and CDR2 is LQKENI. The CDR3 region is CASSRTAQETQYF. DNA for the CDR3: TGTGCCAGCTCACGGACAGCCCAAGAGACCCAGTACTTC.

This clonotype was detected ten times or more. The J gene is TRBJ2-3, the V gene TRBV5-6, with unresolved D. Trimming left V 4 bases short and J 2 bases short, with 17 bases between. The CDR3 totals 16 residues. CDR1 is SGHDT and CDR2 is YYEEEE in the germline V gene. The DNA for the CDR3 is TGTGCCAGCAGCCGTGACCTCGACGAGGCCACAGATACGCAGTATTTT. It specifies CASSRDLDEATDTQYF. The whole variable domain, remainder taken from reference TRBV5-6 and TRBJ2-3, is DAGVTQSPTHLIKTRGQQVTLRCSPKSGHDTVSWYQQALGQGPQFIFQYYEEEERQRGNFPDRFSGHQFPNYSSELNVNALLLGDSALYLCASSRDLDEATDTQYFGPGTRLTVL.

This clonotype was found a few times. The CDR3 region has the DNA TGTGCCACCAGTGGTGGGGACAGGAGCCCATACGAGCAGTACTTC. This translates into CATSGGDRSPYEQYF. This chain uses TRBV24-1 with TRBJ2-7; 8 bases are a match to TRBD1. After removal of 5 bases from V and 4 bases from J, the junction contained 9 bases not matched to a gene. Germline loops: CDR1 KGHDR, CDR2 SFDVKD. The CDR3 sequence is 15 residues long.

CDR3: CAWLKGGGRPSGSQYF. The CDR3 nucleotides are TGTGCCTGGCTTAAGGGAGGGGGCCGGCCCTCAGGGTCCCAGTACTTC. The chain links TRBV30 to TRBJ2-5; TRBD1 or TRBD2 may be the D gene (7 bases each). The CDR3 runs to 16 residues. Trimming removed 5 bases from V and 9 bases from J, with 28 bases in between. Germline values: CDR1 GTSNPN, CDR2 SVGIG (reference sequence).

This clonotype was found many times. The junction departs from germline at one end; a sequencing error may be responsible. The CDR3 sequence is CATRFGVNVLTF. The CDR3, as DNA: TGTGCCACCCGTTTTGGGGTCAACGTCCTGACTTTC. The chain uses TRBV6-1 and TRBJ2-6, with D unresolved. The CDR3 is made up of 12 amino acids. Germline assignment: CDR1 MNHNS and CDR2 SASEGT.

A few counts support this clonotype. The chain is built from TRBV4-1 and TRBJ2-7, with 8 positions matching TRBD1. V shed 1 base and J 1 base; nucleotides not matched to a gene: 3. Germline CDR1 and CDR2: MGHRA and YSYEKL. The CDR3 is made up of 15 amino acids. CDR3 protein: CASSQGQGASYEQYF. In nucleotides, the CDR3 is TGCGCCAGCAGCCAAGGCCAGGGGGCGTCCTACGAGCAGTACTTC.

This clonotype appeared many times. The rearrangement joins TRBV5-1 to TRBJ2-2, with 8 bases that match TRBD2. After removal of 2 bases from V and 7 bases from J, the junction contained 7 bases not matched to a gene. This CDR3 is 15 amino acids long. Germline CDR1 reads SGHRS; CDR2 reads YFSETQ. The CDR3 bases are TGCGCCAGCAGCTTCCAGCGGGAGCTCAACGGGGAGCTGTTTTTT. Its protein is CASSFQRELNGELFF.

In its sample, this clonotype was seen many times. J is TRBJ2-5 and V is TRBV4-3, with 7 bases identical to TRBD2. Germline CDR1 LGHNA, CDR2 YSLEER. The V segment lost 5 bases and the J segment 2 bases; nucleotides outside the gene matches: 8. The CDR3 contains 15 residues. The CDR3 reads CASSLAHSGQETQYF. For the CDR3, the DNA is TGCGCCAGCAGCTTGGCCCATAGCGGGCAAGAGACCCAGTACTTC.

This clonotype was observed many times. V is TRBV12-3 or TRBV12-4 and J is TRBJ2-2; D is undetermined. Between the trimmed V and J ends, which lost 10 bases and 6 bases, there was a span of 15 bases. The CDR3 is made up of 13 amino acids. The CDR3 reads CATSLGGPGELFF. Written as DNA, the CDR3 is TGTGCCACCTCTCTAGGCGGTCCCGGGGAGCTGTTTTTT.

This clonotype was counted between two and nine times. The genes are TRBV5-1 and TRBJ1-2; TRBD1 aligns across 7 bases. Trimming removed 5 bases from V and 7 bases from J; junction bases left unmatched: 5. The germline V gene has CDR1 SGHRS and CDR2 YFSETQ. The CDR3 loop spans 12 amino acids. DNA of the CDR3: TGCGCCAGCAGACAGGGGCTTGCTGGCTACACCTTC. Its protein is CASRQGLAGYTF.

This clonotype has at least ten counts. The CDR3 spells CASSRQSDTEAFF. DNA of the CDR3: TGTGCCAGCAGCCGACAGAGCGACACTGAAGCTTTCTTT. The V and J genes are TRBV3-1 and TRBJ1-1; tentative D call: TRBD1 (5 bases). The germline gives CDR1 LGHDT, CDR2 YNNKEL (reference sequence). CDR3 length: 13 amino acids. The V and J ends lost 4 bases and 3 bases respectively, with 9 bases between them.

In its sample, this clonotype was seen many times. V is TRBV7-9 and J is TRBJ1-4; D is uncertain. The CDR3 has 16 amino acids. The V and J ends lost 5 bases and 3 bases respectively, with 16 bases between them. From germline, CDR1 is SEHNR and CDR2 FQNEAQ (reference sequence). The CDR3 DNA sequence: TGTGCCAGCAGCCCAGTCATTTGGGTGGCTAATGAAAAACTGTTTTTT. This codes for CASSPVIWVANEKLFF.

The chain couples TRBV29-1 to TRBJ2-3, with D unclear. Germline values: CDR1 SQVTM, CDR2 ANQGSEA. This CDR3 has 12 residues. Trimming cost V 7 bases and J 1 base, with 9 bases left between them. CDR3 region: CSAGERTDTQYF. The CDR3 DNA follows: TGCAGCGCTGGGGAACGCACAGATACGCAGTATTTT.

This clonotype was recorded a few times. CDR3 residues: CASSLVTRNYGYTF. The CDR3 DNA sequence: TGTGCCAGCAGCTTAGTTACCAGAAACTATGGCTACACCTTC. This sequence joins TRBV7-9 and TRBJ1-2; no definite D call. The CDR3 runs 14 residues. Trimming took 1 base from V and 2 from J, leaving 8 bases between them. Per germline, CDR1 SEHNR and CDR2 FQNEAQ (reference sequence). The complete variable domain, with remaining parts taken from reference TRBV7-9 and TRBJ1-2, reads DTGVSQNPRHKITKRGQNVTFRCDPISEHNRLYWYRQTLGQGPEFLTYFQNEAQLEKSRLLSDRFSAERPKGSFSTLEIQRTEQGDSAMYLCASSLVTRNYGYTFGSGTRLTVV.

This clonotype was observed a few times. The chain recombines TRBV24-1 with TRBJ2-3; a possible D gene is TRBD1 (6 bases). Trimming took 2 bases from V and 7 from J, leaving 9 bases between them. Germline V CDR1 and CDR2: KGHDR, SFDVKD. The CDR3 sequence is 13 residues long. CDR3 protein: CATSDWDINTQYF. The CDR3 DNA sequence: TGTGCCACCAGTGATTGGGACATTAATACGCAGTATTTT.

This clonotype was recorded at least ten times. The rearrangement links TRBV27 to TRBJ2-7, with TRBD1 as a possible D gene (6 bases). The CDR3 totals 14 residues. V gave up 3 bases and J gave up 5 bases, with 14 bases separating them. Germline values: CDR1 MNHEY, CDR2 SMNVEV (reference sequence). Written as DNA, the CDR3 is TGTGCCAGCAGTTTTGGGACAACATTCCACGAGCAGTACTTC. This sequence encodes CASSFGTTFHEQYF.

This clonotype was detected many times. This rearrangement joins TRBV4-3 to TRBJ1-1; D remains unclear. This CDR3 has 16 amino acids. V was cut by 1 base and J by 1 base, with 13 bases left in between. Germline V gene data show CDR1 as LGHNA and CDR2 as YSLEER. The CDR3 DNA is TGCGCCAGCAGCCAAGCCCAGCGGACGCCGAACACTGAAGCTTTCTTT. Its protein product is CASSQAQRTPNTEAFF.

This clonotype was seen at least ten times. The chain couples TRBV11-2 to TRBJ2-1; TRBD2 matches at 8 bases. CDR3 size: 15 residues. The V gene's germline CDR1 is SGHAT and CDR2 FQNNGV. J was trimmed by 4 bases and V by 5 bases; bases with no gene match: 7. The CDR3 DNA sequence: TGTGCCAGCAGCACCCAGCGGGGGCCTTACAATGAGCAGTTCTTC. This gives the protein CASSTQRGPYNEQFF. The complete variable domain, with remaining parts taken from reference TRBV11-2 and TRBJ2-1, reads EAGVAQSPRYKIIEKRQSVAFWCNPISGHATLYWYQQILGQGPKLLIQFQNNGVVDDSQLPKDRFSAERLKGVDSTLKIQPAKLEDSAVYLCASSTQRGPYNEQFFGPGTRLTVL.